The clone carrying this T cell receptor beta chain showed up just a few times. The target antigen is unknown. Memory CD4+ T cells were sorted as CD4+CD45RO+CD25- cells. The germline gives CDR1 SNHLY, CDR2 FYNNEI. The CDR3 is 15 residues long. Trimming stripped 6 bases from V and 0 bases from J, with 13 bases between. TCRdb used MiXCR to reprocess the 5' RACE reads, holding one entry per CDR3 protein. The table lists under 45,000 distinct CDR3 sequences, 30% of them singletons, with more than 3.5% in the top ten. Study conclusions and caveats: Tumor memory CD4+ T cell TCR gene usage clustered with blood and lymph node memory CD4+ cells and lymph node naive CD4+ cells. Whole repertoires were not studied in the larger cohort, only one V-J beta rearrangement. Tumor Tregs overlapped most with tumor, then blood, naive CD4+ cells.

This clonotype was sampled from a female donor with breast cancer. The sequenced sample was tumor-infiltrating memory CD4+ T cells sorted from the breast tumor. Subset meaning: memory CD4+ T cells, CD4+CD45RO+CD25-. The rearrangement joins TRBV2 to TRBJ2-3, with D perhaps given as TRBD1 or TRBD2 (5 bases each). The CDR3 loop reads CASRGVGASTDTQYF. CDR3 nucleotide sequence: TGTGCCAGCAGAGGGGTCGGGGCTAGCACAGATACGCAGTATTTT.